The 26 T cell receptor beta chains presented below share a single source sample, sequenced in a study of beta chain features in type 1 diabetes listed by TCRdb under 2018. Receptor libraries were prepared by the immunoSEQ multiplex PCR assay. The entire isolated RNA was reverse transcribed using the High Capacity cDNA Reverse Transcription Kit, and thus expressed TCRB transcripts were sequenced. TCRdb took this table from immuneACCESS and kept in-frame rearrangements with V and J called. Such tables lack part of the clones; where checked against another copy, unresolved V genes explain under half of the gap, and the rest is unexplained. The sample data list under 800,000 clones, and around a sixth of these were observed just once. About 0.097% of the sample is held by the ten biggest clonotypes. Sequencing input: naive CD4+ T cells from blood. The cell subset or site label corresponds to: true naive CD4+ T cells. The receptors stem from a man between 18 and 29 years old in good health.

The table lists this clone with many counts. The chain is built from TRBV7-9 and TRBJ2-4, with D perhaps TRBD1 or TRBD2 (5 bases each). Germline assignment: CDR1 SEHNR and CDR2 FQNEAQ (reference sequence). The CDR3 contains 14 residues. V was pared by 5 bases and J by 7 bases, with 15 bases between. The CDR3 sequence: CASSRGSGDNIQYF. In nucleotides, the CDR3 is TGTGCCAGCAGCAGAGGATCTGGGGACAACATTCAGTACTTC.

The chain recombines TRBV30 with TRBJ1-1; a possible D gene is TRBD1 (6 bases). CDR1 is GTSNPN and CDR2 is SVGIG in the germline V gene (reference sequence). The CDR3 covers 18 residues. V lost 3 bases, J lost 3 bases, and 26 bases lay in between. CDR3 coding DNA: TGTGCCTGGAGGACCAGCCTCTTCGCAGGGGCGGGGGACACTGAAGCTTTCTTT. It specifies CAWRTSLFAGAGDTEAFF.

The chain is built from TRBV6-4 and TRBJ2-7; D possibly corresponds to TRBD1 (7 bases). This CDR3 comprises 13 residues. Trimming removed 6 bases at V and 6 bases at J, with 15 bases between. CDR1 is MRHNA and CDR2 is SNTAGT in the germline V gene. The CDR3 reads CASSPQGGTEQYF. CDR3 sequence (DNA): TGTGCCAGCAGCCCCCAGGGGGGAACCGAGCAGTACTTC.

CDR3 protein: CASSFVMGGADTQYF. Here the CDR3 DNA reads TGCGCCAGCAGCTTCGTGATGGGAGGAGCAGATACGCAGTATTTT. This chain links TRBV5-1 with TRBJ2-3; D is perhaps TRBD2 (6 bases). CDR1 and CDR2 from the germline V gene are SGHRS and YFSETQ. The CDR3 spans 15 residues. V lost 2 bases to trimming and J lost 4 bases, with 14 bases between them.

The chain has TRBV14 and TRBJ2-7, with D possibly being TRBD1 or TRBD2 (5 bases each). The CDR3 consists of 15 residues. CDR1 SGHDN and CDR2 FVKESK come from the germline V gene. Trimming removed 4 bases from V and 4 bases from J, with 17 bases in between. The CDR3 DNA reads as TGTGCCAGCAGCCTGGGACCCCCCAGAGCTTACGAGCAGTACTTC. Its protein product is CASSLGPPRAYEQYF.

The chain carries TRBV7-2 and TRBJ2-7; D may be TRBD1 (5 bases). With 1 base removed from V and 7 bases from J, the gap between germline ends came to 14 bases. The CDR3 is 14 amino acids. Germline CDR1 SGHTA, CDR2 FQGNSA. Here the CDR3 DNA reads TGTGCCAGCAGCTTAGACCGACAGTCAGGGGAGCAGTACTTC. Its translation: CASSLDRQSGEQYF.

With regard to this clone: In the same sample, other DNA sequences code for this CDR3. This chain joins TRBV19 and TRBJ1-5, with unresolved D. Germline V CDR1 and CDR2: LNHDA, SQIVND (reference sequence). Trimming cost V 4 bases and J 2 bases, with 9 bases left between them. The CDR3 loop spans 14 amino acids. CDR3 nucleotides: TGTGCCAGTAGTAAGGGAGGTGGCAATCAGCCCCAGCATTTT. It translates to CASSKGGGNQPQHF.

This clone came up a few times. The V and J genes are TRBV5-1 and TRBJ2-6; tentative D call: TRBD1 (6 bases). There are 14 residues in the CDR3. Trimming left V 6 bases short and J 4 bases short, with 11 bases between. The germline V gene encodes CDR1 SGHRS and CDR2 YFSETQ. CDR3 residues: CASKAGDGANVLTF. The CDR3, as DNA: TGCGCCAGCAAGGCAGGGGACGGGGCCAACGTCCTGACTTTC.

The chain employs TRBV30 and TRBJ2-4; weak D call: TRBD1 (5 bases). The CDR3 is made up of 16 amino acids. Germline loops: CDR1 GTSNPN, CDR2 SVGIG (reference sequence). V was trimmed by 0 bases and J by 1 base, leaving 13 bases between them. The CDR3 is CAWSVPLSGAKNIQYF. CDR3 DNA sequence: TGTGCCTGGAGTGTACCGTTGTCAGGGGCCAAAAACATTCAGTACTTC.

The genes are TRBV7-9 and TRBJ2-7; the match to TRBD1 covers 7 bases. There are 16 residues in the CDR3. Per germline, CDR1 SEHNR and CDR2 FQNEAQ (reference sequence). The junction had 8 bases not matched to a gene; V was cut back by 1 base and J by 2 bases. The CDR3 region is CASSLGSTGAAYEQYF. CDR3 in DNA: TGTGCCAGCAGCTTAGGTAGCACAGGGGCCGCCTACGAGCAGTACTTC.

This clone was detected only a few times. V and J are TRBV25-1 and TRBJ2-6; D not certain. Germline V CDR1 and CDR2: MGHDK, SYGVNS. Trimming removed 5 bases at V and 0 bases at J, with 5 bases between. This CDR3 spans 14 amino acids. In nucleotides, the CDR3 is TGTGCCAGCAGTCGGTCCTCTGGGGCCAACGTCCTGACTTTC. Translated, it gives CASSRSSGANVLTF.

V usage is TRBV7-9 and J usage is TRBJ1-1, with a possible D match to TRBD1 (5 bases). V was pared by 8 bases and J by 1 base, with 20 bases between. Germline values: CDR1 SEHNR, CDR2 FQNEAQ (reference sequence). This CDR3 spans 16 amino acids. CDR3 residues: CASRPPAGRRNTEAFF. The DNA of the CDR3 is TGTGCCAGCCGCCCCCCAGCAGGGAGGAGGAACACTGAAGCTTTCTTT. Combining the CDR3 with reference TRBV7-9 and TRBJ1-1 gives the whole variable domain DTGVSQNPRHKITKRGQNVTFRCDPISEHNRLYWYRQTLGQGPEFLTYFQNEAQLEKSRLLSDRFSAERPKGSFSTLEIQRTEQGDSAMYLCASRPPAGRRNTEAFFGQGTRLTVV.

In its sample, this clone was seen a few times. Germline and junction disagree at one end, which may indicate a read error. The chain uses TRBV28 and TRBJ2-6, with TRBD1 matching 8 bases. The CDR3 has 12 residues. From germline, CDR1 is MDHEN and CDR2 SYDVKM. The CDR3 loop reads CASTQGVNVLTF. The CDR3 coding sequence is TGTGCCAGCACACAGGGGGTCAACGTCCTGACTTTC. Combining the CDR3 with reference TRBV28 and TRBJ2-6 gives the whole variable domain DVKVTQSSRYLVKRTGEKVFLECVQDMDHENMFWYRQDPGLGLRLIYFSYDVKMKEKGDIPEGYSVSREKKERFSLILESASTNQTSMYLCASTQGVNVLTFGAGSRLTVL.

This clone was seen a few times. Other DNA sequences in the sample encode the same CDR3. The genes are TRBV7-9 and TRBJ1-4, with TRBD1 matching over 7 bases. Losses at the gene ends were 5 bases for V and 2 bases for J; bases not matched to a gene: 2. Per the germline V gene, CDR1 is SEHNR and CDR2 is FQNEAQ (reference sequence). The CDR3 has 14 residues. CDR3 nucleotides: TGTGCCAGCAGCCTGGACAGGACTAATGAAAAACTGTTTTTT. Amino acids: CASSLDRTNEKLFF.

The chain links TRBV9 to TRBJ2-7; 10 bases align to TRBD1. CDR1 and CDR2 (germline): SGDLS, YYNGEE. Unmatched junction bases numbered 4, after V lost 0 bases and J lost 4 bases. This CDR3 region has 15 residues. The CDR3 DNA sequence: TGTGCCAGCAGCGTAGGAGACAGGGGGCAGTACGAGCAGTACTTC. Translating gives CASSVGDRGQYEQYF.

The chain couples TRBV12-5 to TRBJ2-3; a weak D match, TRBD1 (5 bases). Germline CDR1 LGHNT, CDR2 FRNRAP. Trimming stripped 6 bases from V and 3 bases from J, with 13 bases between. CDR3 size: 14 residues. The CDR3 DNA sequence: TGTGCTAGTGGCCAAATGACAGTGACAGATACGCAGTATTTT. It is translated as CASGQMTVTDTQYF.

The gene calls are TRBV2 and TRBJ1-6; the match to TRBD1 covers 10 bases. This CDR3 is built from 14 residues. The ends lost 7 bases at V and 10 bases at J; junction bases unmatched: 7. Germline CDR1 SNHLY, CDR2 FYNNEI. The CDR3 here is CASIQDRGRSPLHF. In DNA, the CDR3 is TGTGCCAGCATTCAGGACAGGGGGAGATCACCCCTCCACTTT.

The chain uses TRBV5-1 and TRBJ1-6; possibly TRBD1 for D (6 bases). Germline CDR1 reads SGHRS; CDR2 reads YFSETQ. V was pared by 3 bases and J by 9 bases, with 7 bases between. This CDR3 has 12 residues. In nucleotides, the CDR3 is TGCGCCAGCAGCTCACAGGGTTCACCCCTCCACTTT. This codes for CASSSQGSPLHF.

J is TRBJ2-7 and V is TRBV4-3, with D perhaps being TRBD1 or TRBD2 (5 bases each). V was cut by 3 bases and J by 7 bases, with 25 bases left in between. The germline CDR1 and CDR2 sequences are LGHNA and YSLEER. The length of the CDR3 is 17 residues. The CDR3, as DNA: TGCGCCAGCAGCCAGGACCACCTCAGGGTTCCCTCGGGGGAGCAGTACTTC. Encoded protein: CASSQDHLRVPSGEQYF.

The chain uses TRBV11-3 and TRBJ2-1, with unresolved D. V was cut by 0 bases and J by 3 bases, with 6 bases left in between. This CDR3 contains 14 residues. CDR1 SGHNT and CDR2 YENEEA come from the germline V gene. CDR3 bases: TGTGCCAGCAGCTTAGATGGGCGCTACAATGAGCAGTTCTTC. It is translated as CASSLDGRYNEQFF.

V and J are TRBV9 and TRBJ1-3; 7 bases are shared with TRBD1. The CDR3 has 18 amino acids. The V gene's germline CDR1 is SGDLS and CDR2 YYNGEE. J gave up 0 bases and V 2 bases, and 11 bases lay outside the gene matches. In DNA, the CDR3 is TGTGCCAGCAGCGTCCGGGACAGCAACCCTCCCTCTGGAAACACCATATATTTT. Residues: CASSVRDSNPPSGNTIYF.

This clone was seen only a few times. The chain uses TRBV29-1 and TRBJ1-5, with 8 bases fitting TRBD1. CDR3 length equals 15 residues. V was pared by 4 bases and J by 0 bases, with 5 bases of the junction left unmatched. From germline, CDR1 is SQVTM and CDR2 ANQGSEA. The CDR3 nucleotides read TGCAGCGTTGCTCAGGGGGCTAATAGCAATCAGCCCCAGCATTTT. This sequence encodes CSVAQGANSNQPQHF.

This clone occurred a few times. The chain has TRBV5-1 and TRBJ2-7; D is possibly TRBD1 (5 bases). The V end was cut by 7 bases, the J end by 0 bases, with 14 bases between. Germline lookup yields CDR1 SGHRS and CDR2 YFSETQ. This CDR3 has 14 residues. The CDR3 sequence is CASRPRTNSYEQYF. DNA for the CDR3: TGCGCCAGCCGGCCCCGGACAAACTCCTACGAGCAGTACTTC.

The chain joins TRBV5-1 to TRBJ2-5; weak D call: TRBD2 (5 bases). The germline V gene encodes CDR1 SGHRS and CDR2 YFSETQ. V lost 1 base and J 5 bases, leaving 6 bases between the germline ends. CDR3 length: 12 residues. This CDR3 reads CASSLPGETQYF. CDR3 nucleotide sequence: TGCGCCAGCAGCTTGCCGGGGGAGACCCAGTACTTC. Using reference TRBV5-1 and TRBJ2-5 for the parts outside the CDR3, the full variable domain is KAGVTQTPRYLIKTRGQQVTLSCSPISGHRSVSWYQQTPGQGLQFLFEYFSETQRNKGNFPGRFSGRQFSNSRSEMNVSTLELGDSALYLCASSLPGETQYFGPGTRLLVL.

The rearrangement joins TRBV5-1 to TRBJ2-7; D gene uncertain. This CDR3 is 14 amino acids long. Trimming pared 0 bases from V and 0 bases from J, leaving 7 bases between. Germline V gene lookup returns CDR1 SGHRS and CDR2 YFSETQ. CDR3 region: CASSLEANSYEQYF. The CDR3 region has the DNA TGCGCCAGCAGCTTGGAAGCGAACTCCTACGAGCAGTACTTC.

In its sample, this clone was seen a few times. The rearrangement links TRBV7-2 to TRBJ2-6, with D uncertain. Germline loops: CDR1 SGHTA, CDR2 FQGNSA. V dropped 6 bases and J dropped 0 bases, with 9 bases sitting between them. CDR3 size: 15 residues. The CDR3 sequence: CASSPLSSGANVLTF. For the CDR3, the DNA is TGTGCCAGCAGTCCACTGAGCTCTGGGGCCAACGTCCTGACTTTC.